This T cell receptor (beta chain) emerged from a study of beta chain features in type 1 diabetes. With 2 bases clipped from V and 4 bases from J, the junction kept 7 bases outside the gene matches. The CDR3 loop spans 16 amino acids. The V gene's germline CDR1 is SQVTM and CDR2 ANQGSEA. Each of the CD4+ naive, central memory, regulatory and stem cell-like memory populations was sorted via CD45RO/CCR7/CD25/CD127/CD95/CD27. Each sorted population was over 95% pure. Expressed TCRB transcripts were sequenced because the entire RNA isolate underwent reverse transcription. Produced via immunoSEQ multiplex PCR; TCRdb's table is partial and in-frame only. The sample lists about 470,000 clones, around 30% occurring once. Findings and limits, study-wide: The VDJ junctions of type 1 diabetes patients carried fewer insertions and more deletions.

The table lists this clone with a few counts. No antigen is known for it. The TCR was taken from a man aged 18 to 30 in good health. This chain connects TRBV29-1 to TRBJ2-1, with 11 positions matching TRBD2. The sample comprised naive CD4+ T cells from blood. CDR3: CSVESKGLAAYNEQFF. CDR3 sequence (DNA): TGCAGCGTTGAATCCAAGGGACTAGCGGCTTACAATGAGCAGTTCTTC.